This TCR beta chain was captured in a study of beta chain features in type 1 diabetes. Trimming stripped 7 bases from V and 13 bases from J, with 26 bases between. The length of the CDR3 is 15 residues. Germline values: CDR1 SNHLY, CDR2 FYNNEI. Study findings and constraints: Across patients, naive, central memory and Treg TCRB repertoires exhibited apparently greater similarity than was observed across healthy donors. PCR might pick shorter templates more often, in the same way for patients and controls.

A word on this clone: Antigen unknown.

The investigators reverse transcribed all of the isolated RNA, so they sequenced expressed TCRB transcripts. This table comes from immunoSEQ multiplex PCR, and its TCRdb copy is limited to in-frame clones, with some not included. The table records almost 350,000 clones, approximately 8% of them present only once. This chain uses TRBV2 with TRBJ2-1, with D perhaps TRBD1 or TRBD2 (7 bases each). This receptor was obtained from a woman aged 18-29 years in good health. Sequenced material: central memory CD4+ T cells from blood. The CDR3 region is CASKDGEGAPRRQFF. Written as DNA, the CDR3 is TGTGCCAGCAAGGATGGGGAGGGGGCACCCCGACGCCAGTTCTTC.